What follows are 19 T cell receptor beta chains derived from one specimen sequenced in a study of T cells after yellow fever vaccination. MiXCR was run by TCRdb on the 5' RACE reads, yielding one entry per CDR3 protein. Counted here are 350,000 to 450,000 distinct CDR3 sequences, around 6.4% occurring once; the ten biggest clones make up 15%. The sequenced sample was PBMCs, obtained 5 days after the yellow fever booster vaccination. These receptors originate from a man aged 25-40 years who received the YFV17D yellow fever vaccine.

This clonotype occurred many times. The chain combines TRBV10-2 with TRBJ2-3; TRBD2 agrees at 10 bases. CDR1 and CDR2 (germline): WSHSY, SAAADI. The V segment lost 6 bases and the J segment 7 bases; nucleotides outside the gene matches: 10. The CDR3 spans 15 residues. The CDR3 DNA reads as TGCGCCAGCAGCCTAAACGTAGCGGGAGGTCATACGCAGTATTTT. Amino acid sequence: CASSLNVAGGHTQYF.

The chain recombines TRBV30 with TRBJ2-7, with 10 bases that match TRBD2. This CDR3 contains 12 residues. With 4 bases clipped from V and 5 bases from J, the junction kept 2 bases outside the gene matches. The germline CDR1 and CDR2 sequences are GTSNPN and SVGIG (reference sequence). The CDR3 is CAWNLAGDEQYF. Here the CDR3 DNA reads TGTGCCTGGAATCTAGCGGGAGACGAGCAGTACTTC.

The table lists this clonotype with many counts. The chain recombines TRBV5-1 with TRBJ2-1; 8 bases agree with TRBD2. The germline gives CDR1 SGHRS, CDR2 YFSETQ. V shed 7 bases, J shed 2 bases, and the junction held 5 bases outside the gene matches. The CDR3 has 14 amino acids. CDR3 sequence: CASRLASTYNEQFF. For the CDR3, the DNA is TGCGCCAGCCGACTAGCGTCAACCTACAATGAGCAGTTCTTC.

This sequence joins TRBV7-9 and TRBJ2-1; maybe TRBD2 (5 bases). The CDR3 extends over 13 amino acids. Trimming took 5 bases from V and 7 from J, leaving 12 bases between them. The germline gives CDR1 SEHNR, CDR2 FQNEAQ (reference sequence). CDR3 sequence (DNA): TGTGCCAGCAGCGTTCTGACGGGAAATGAGCAGTTCTTC. It codes for CASSVLTGNEQFF.

Worth noting for this clonotype: A much larger clone differs from this one at a single base, so this may be a read error. This rearrangement joins TRBV5-1 to TRBJ2-1, with D possibly matching TRBD2 (6 bases). The germline V gene has CDR1 SGHRS and CDR2 YFSETQ. The CDR3 has 17 residues. The V gene lost 1 base and the J gene lost 6 bases, with 20 bases spanning the gap. DNA of the CDR3: TGCGCCAGCAGCTTGTATTCGGGAGATCTCCCTACCAATGAGCAGTTCTTC. This translates into CASSLYSGDLPTNEQFF.

This clonotype was found a few times. Here the CDR3 reads CSGDRGGGELFF. The CDR3 region has the DNA TGCAGCGGCGACAGGGGTGGCGGGGAGCTGTTTTTT. This chain joins TRBV29-1 and TRBJ2-2; TRBD1 matches at 8 bases. The CDR3 spans 12 residues. Germline V gene sequence: CDR1 SQVTM, CDR2 ANQGSEA. V dropped 7 bases and J dropped 7; count of bases not matched to a gene: 5.

CDR3 residues: CASSLFGLNTDTQYF. CDR3 coding DNA: TGTGCCAGCAGCTTGTTCGGACTTAACACAGATACGCAGTATTTT. This sequence joins TRBV5-4 and TRBJ2-3; D might be TRBD2 (5 bases). The V end was cut by 1 base, the J end by 2 bases, with 11 bases between. The CDR3 is 15 residues long. Germline V gene data show CDR1 as SGHNT and CDR2 as YYREEE (reference sequence).

The gene calls are TRBV2 and TRBJ2-7; 8 nucleotides line up with TRBD1. Germline assignment: CDR1 SNHLY and CDR2 FYNNEI. Trimming took 6 bases from V and 6 from J; bases not matched to a gene: 10. CDR3 length equals 14 residues. The CDR3 here is CASRPGQGAGEQYF. In DNA, the CDR3 is TGTGCCAGCAGGCCAGGACAGGGAGCCGGCGAGCAGTACTTC. Full variable domain (rest looked up from reference TRBV2 and TRBJ2-7): EPEVTQTPSHQVTQMGQEVILRCVPISNHLYFYWYRQILGQKVEFLVSFYNNEISEKSEIFDDQFSVERPDGSNFTLKIRSTKLEDSAMYFCASRPGQGAGEQYFGPGTRLTVT.

This clonotype was seen at least ten times. The chain recombines TRBV7-3 with TRBJ1-2; possible D gene TRBD1, 6 bases. The CDR3 spans 15 residues. Germline V gene data show CDR1 as SGHTA and CDR2 as FQGTGA. V dropped 5 bases and J dropped 4 bases, with 17 bases sitting between them. As DNA, the CDR3 is TGTGCCAGCAGCGCAATAGCAGGGGTCCCCTATGGCTACACCTTC. Translated, it gives CASSAIAGVPYGYTF.

The V and J genes are TRBV20-1 and TRBJ2-1; tentative D call: TRBD1 (5 bases). Trimming took off 3 bases at V and 2 bases at J, with 8 bases between the two ends. This CDR3 is 13 amino acids long. CDR1 is DFQATT and CDR2 is SNEGSKA in the germline V gene (reference sequence). CDR3 nucleotide sequence: TGCAGTGCTAGCAGGACAACCTACAATGAGCAGTTCTTC. Protein product: CSASRTTYNEQFF.

The sample holds many counts of this clonotype. V is TRBV7-9 and J is TRBJ2-5; D unclear. The CDR3 runs 13 residues. Trimming removed 6 bases from V and 1 base from J, with 9 bases in between. In germline, CDR1 is SEHNR, CDR2 FQNEAQ (reference sequence). The CDR3 nucleotides are TGTGCCAGCAGTTCGGGTTCCCAAGAGACCCAGTACTTC. Encoded protein: CASSSGSQETQYF.

This clonotype appeared many times. This chain uses TRBV2 with TRBJ2-7; 7 bases are shared with TRBD1. Per the germline V gene, CDR1 is SNHLY and CDR2 is FYNNEI. After removal of 6 bases from V and 9 bases from J, the junction contained 14 bases not matched to a gene. This CDR3 region has 14 residues. CDR3 coding DNA: TGTGCCAGCAGGACGGAGTCGACAGGGTATGTGCAGTACTTC. Translated, it gives CASRTESTGYVQYF.

The gene calls are TRBV12-5 and TRBJ2-7; D ambiguous. Germline V gene sequence: CDR1 LGHNT, CDR2 FRNRAP. There are 13 residues in the CDR3. V was shortened by 7 bases and J by 2 bases, with 12 bases between the two germline ends. CDR3 loop: CASAWTLAYEQYF. In DNA form, the CDR3 reads TGTGCTAGTGCCTGGACCCTTGCCTACGAGCAGTACTTC.

The chain employs TRBV2 and TRBJ2-1; D remains ambiguous. This CDR3 has 15 residues. The germline V and J ends were trimmed by 2 bases and 0 bases, with 8 bases remaining between them. Germline values: CDR1 SNHLY, CDR2 FYNNEI. For the CDR3, the DNA is TGTGCCAGCAGTGAATACCACCCCTCCTACAATGAGCAGTTCTTC. Protein sequence: CASSEYHPSYNEQFF.

This clonotype occurred a few times. CDR3 in DNA: TGCGCCAGCAGCCGTGGACTAGCGGCTACAAGCTCCTACAATGAGCAGTTCTTC. Translation: CASSRGLAATSSYNEQFF. The chain has TRBV5-1 and TRBJ2-1, with 10 nucleotides matching TRBD2. Trimming removed 4 bases from V and 0 bases from J; junction bases left unmatched: 10. Germline CDR1 and CDR2: SGHRS and YFSETQ. CDR3 length equals 18 residues.

This clonotype was counted only a few times. The chain has TRBV10-3 and TRBJ2-2; tentatively, D is TRBD1 (6 bases). This CDR3 has 14 residues. CDR1 ENHRY and CDR2 SYGVKD come from the germline V gene. Trimming took 6 bases from V and 2 from J, leaving 10 bases between them. CDR3 DNA: TGTGCCATCAGCCTACAGGGCAACACCGGGGAGCTGTTTTTT. This translates into CAISLQGNTGELFF.

This clonotype was seen many times. The chain couples TRBV7-2 to TRBJ2-3; TRBD2 aligns across 8 bases. Germline CDR1 and CDR2: SGHTA and FQGNSA. This CDR3 region has 14 residues. Trimming took 5 bases from V and 6 from J; bases not matched to a gene: 7. The CDR3 DNA is TGTGCCAGCAGCCCCAGCGGCGGGGGGGATACGCAGTATTTT. Protein sequence: CASSPSGGGDTQYF.

This clonotype was observed many times. The rearrangement joins TRBV20-1 to TRBJ1-1; possible D gene TRBD1, 5 bases. From germline, CDR1 is DFQATT and CDR2 SNEGSKA (reference sequence). The CDR3 spans 14 residues. Trimming shortened V by 6 bases and J by 5 bases, and 19 bases separated the two germline ends. In DNA form, the CDR3 reads TGCAGTGCAGAACGTCGAGTGGGGCCAACTGAAGCTTTCTTT. Its protein is CSAERRVGPTEAFF.

The sample holds a few counts of this clonotype. The chain joins TRBV7-2 to TRBJ2-5; 7 bases align to TRBD2. J gave up 1 base and V 5 bases, and 4 bases lay outside the gene matches. CDR3 length equals 14 residues. Germline CDR1 and CDR2: SGHTA and FQGNSA. CDR3 coding DNA: TGTGCCAGCAGCCGGGGACTATCCCAAGAGACCCAGTACTTC. This gives the protein CASSRGLSQETQYF. Using reference TRBV7-2 and TRBJ2-5 for the parts outside the CDR3, the full variable domain is GAGVSQSPSNKVTEKGKDVELRCDPISGHTALYWYRQSLGQGLEFLIYFQGNSAPDKSGLPSDRFSAERTGGSVSTLTIQRTQQEDSAVYLCASSRGLSQETQYFGPGTRLLVL.